This T cell receptor beta chain was documented in a study of Ad26.COV2.S vaccination and SARS-CoV-2 variants. Study at large: Into the muscle, Ad26.COV2.S was dosed once or twice, 56 days apart.

Study observations and caveats: Recipients of vaccine and of placebo showed similar breadth of their non-spike TCR repertoires.

The treatment is: roughly 20 received Ad26.COV2.S at low or high dose, single or two shots; about 5 received placebo; per-sample allocation not given. Collection of the samples took place on day 63 after the first injection of vaccine or placebo. Ad26.COV2.S expressed prefusion-stabilized spike from the original Wuhan strain. This clone was detected only once. Antigen unknown. The assay was immunoSEQ multiplex PCR, and TCRdb's table has in-frame clones only and misses some. The repertoire holds 300,000 to 450,000 clones, with 80% to 90% as singletons. The source material was peripheral blood, sampled in a trial of Ad26.COV2.S vaccine versus placebo. The sequence came from a person aged 18-65 years who received the Ad26.COV2.S COVID-19 vaccine or a placebo.

The chain's CDR3 is CAWTSLAAAGGPDEQFF. CDR3 DNA sequence: TGTGCCTGGACCTCCCTGGCGGCAGCGGGGGGGCCGGATGAGCAGTTCTTC. The rearrangement uses TRBV30 and TRBJ2-1; 10 bases align to TRBD2. This CDR3 is built from 17 residues. V was clipped by 4 bases and J by 8 bases; unmatched bases: 17. The germline V gene has CDR1 GTSNPN and CDR2 SVGIG (reference sequence).